Here is one TCR beta chain with its context. V lost 0 bases, J lost 5 bases, and 4 bases stayed unmatched. The CDR3 is 15 amino acids. Germline V lookup: CDR1 SNHLY, CDR2 FYNNEI. The data were taken from a study of blood T cell repertoires in COVID-19. Study as a whole: The United States, Italy and Spain provided the acute and convalescent COVID-19 samples. PBMCs, B-cell-depleted T cells, or T cells provided the cDNA or gDNA that made up the material.

TCRdb's copy holds only in-frame clones and misses some; the assay was immunoSEQ multiplex PCR. The sample holds 200,000 to 250,000 clones, under 85% seen once. The genes are TRBV2 and TRBJ1-5; 7 positions agree with TRBD1. The TCR sequence derives from a human donor in a cohort sampled during active COVID-19. Sequencing was carried out using peripheral blood. The CDR3 DNA reads TGTGCCAGCAGTGAAGCGGGACAGAAATATCAGCCCCAGCATTTT. This encodes CASSEAGQKYQPQHF.